The 25 T cell receptor beta chains listed next were all sequenced from one sample in a study of beta chain features in type 1 diabetes. Study-wide points: Shorter TCRB CDR3s, moderately but significantly so, marked every one of the four CD4+ subsets in Type 1 diabetes patients.

Reverse transcription of all isolated RNA meant that expressed TCRB transcripts were sequenced. The method was immunoSEQ multiplex PCR; TCRdb's version includes in-frame clones alone and lacks a portion of them. The sample carries hundreds of thousands of clones, 11% to 15% recorded once. Antigens for these TCRs are unknown. Sequencing was done on a sample of naive CD4+ T cells from blood. The receptors shown here come from a man between 18 and 29 years old with type 1 diabetes.

In this sample, this clone turned up a few times. This chain uses TRBV9 with TRBJ2-2, with D perhaps TRBD2 (5 bases). The CDR3 is 15 residues long. Germline loops: CDR1 SGDLS, CDR2 YYNGEE. Between the trimmed V and J ends, which lost 0 bases and 5 bases, there was a span of 11 bases. The CDR3 DNA follows: TGTGCCAGCAGCGTAGGAGGGAGTCGGACCGGGGAGCTGTTTTTT. It encodes CASSVGGSRTGELFF.

In this sample, this clone turned up a few times. V is TRBV30 and J is TRBJ2-2; 8 bases match TRBD2. J was trimmed by 6 bases and V by 2 bases; bases with no gene match: 8. The V gene's germline CDR1 is GTSNPN and CDR2 SVGIG (reference sequence). CDR3 length: 15 amino acids. The CDR3 DNA reads TGTGCCTGGAGTCTTTCGGGACTAGAAGCCGGGGAGCTGTTTTTT. It yields the protein CAWSLSGLEAGELFF.

The chain recombines TRBV7-3 with TRBJ2-3, with D possibly TRBD2 on 6 matching bases. The germline V gene encodes CDR1 SGHTA and CDR2 FQGTGA. V lost 3 bases and J lost 1, with 11 bases in between. The CDR3 runs to 15 residues. In nucleotides, the CDR3 is TGTGCCAGCAGCTTGCTAGTAGCGGGCACAGATACGCAGTATTTT. Translation: CASSLLVAGTDTQYF.

The rearrangement joins TRBV5-8 to TRBJ2-5, with D unclear. The V gene's germline CDR1 is SGHTS and CDR2 YDEGEE. CDR3 length equals 8 residues. Deletions cut 4 bases from V and 13 bases from J, with 5 bases between. The CDR3 region is CASSLGYF. The CDR3, as DNA: TGTGCCAGCAGCCTCGGGTACTTC. The whole variable domain, remainder taken from reference TRBV5-8 and TRBJ2-5, is EAGVTQSPTHLIKTRGQQATLRCSPISGHTSVYWYQQALGLGLQFLLWYDEGEERNRGNFPPRFSGRQFPNYSSELNVNALELEDSALYLCASSLGYFGPGTRLLVL.

This chain connects TRBV4-3 to TRBJ1-2; a possible D gene is TRBD1 (6 bases). The CDR3 has 14 residues. The V gene lost 3 bases and the J gene lost 3 bases, with 11 bases spanning the gap. Germline CDR1 and CDR2: LGHNA and YSLEER. The CDR3 reads CASSQLQGYYGYTF. Here the CDR3 DNA reads TGCGCCAGCAGCCAGCTACAGGGTTACTATGGCTACACCTTC.

The chain employs TRBV6-5 and TRBJ2-4; possible D gene TRBD1, 5 bases. This CDR3 has 13 amino acids. Germline V lookup: CDR1 MNHEY, CDR2 SVGAGI. V lost 2 bases to trimming and J lost 15 bases, with 17 bases between them. The CDR3 region is CASSYGAVSPSYF. CDR3 bases: TGTGCCAGCAGTTACGGGGCAGTTAGTCCTTCGTACTTC.

This chain uses TRBV13 with TRBJ2-7, with 11 bases identical to TRBD1. There are 16 residues in the CDR3. Germline loops: CDR1 PRHDT, CDR2 FYEKMQ (reference sequence). V shed 3 bases and J 3 bases; nucleotides not matched to a gene: 7. The CDR3 loop reads CASSFLGTGGFYEQYF. As DNA, the CDR3 is TGTGCCAGCAGCTTCCTAGGGACAGGGGGATTCTACGAGCAGTACTTC.

The J gene is TRBJ1-1, the V gene TRBV9; a weak D match, TRBD1 (5 bases). V lost 0 bases, J lost 0 bases, and 12 bases lay in between. This CDR3 has 16 residues. Germline CDR1 SGDLS, CDR2 YYNGEE. The chain's CDR3 is CASSVGTGTLNTEAFF. The CDR3 DNA is TGTGCCAGCAGCGTAGGAACGGGGACTTTGAACACTGAAGCTTTCTTT.

The table lists this clone with a few counts. The chain couples TRBV30 to TRBJ2-6; D may be TRBD1 (5 bases). Germline V gives CDR1 GTSNPN, CDR2 SVGIG (reference sequence). The CDR3 covers 15 residues. Trimming left V 2 bases short and J 3 bases short, with 11 bases between. For the CDR3, the DNA is TGTGCCTGGAGTTTAACAGGTTTTGGGGCCAACGTCCTGACTTTC. Its protein product is CAWSLTGFGANVLTF.

The genes are TRBV29-1 and TRBJ1-5, with D unclear. CDR3 length equals 13 residues. The germline V and J ends were trimmed by 7 bases and 3 bases, with 13 bases remaining between them. Germline CDR1 reads SQVTM; CDR2 reads ANQGSEA. DNA for the CDR3: TGCAGCGCTTCGATACAGAACAATCAGCCCCAGCATTTT. This encodes CSASIQNNQPQHF.

This clone has more than one count but fewer than ten. The chain joins TRBV27 to TRBJ1-2; D is undetermined. CDR1 and CDR2 (germline): MNHEY, SMNVEV (reference sequence). The CDR3 covers 11 residues. V was shortened by 6 bases and J by 4 bases, with 6 bases between the two germline ends. The CDR3 sequence: CASSGSYGYTF. The CDR3 nucleotides read TGTGCCAGCAGCGGGAGCTATGGCTACACCTTC.

This clone was seen only a few times. The V call is TRBV4-2, the J call TRBJ2-1; a weak D match, TRBD2 (6 bases). Germline V lookup: CDR1 LGHNA, CDR2 YNFKEQ. V was pared by 0 bases and J by 5 bases, with 20 bases between. The CDR3 length is 18 residues. The CDR3, as DNA: TGTGCCAGCAGCCAAGACGAAAGGAGGGCCCGGGGTGACAATGAGCAGTTCTTC. Translating it yields CASSQDERRARGDNEQFF.

This clone was seen only a few times. The rearrangement joins TRBV6-5 to TRBJ2-2; D gene uncertain. V was cut by 6 bases and J by 14 bases, with 13 bases left in between. The CDR3 totals 11 residues. Germline values: CDR1 MNHEY, CDR2 SVGAGI. DNA for the CDR3: TGTGCCAGCAGCCGGACCACGCTCCTGTTTTTT. Translated, it gives CASSRTTLLFF.

Concerning this clone: The sample holds other DNA sequences that translate to the same CDR3. The gene calls are TRBV5-4 and TRBJ1-1, with no clear D. The length of the CDR3 is 13 residues. Per germline, CDR1 SGHNT and CDR2 YYREEE (reference sequence). The ends were cut back, 5 bases at V and 1 base at J, with 9 bases in the middle. CDR3 residues: CASSRTENTEAFF. CDR3 nucleotides: TGTGCCAGCAGTCGGACTGAGAACACTGAAGCTTTCTTT.

This clone was detected a few times. Other DNA variants within this sample encode the same CDR3. The chain couples TRBV18 to TRBJ2-3; D uncertain. Trimming took 0 bases from V and 3 from J, leaving 4 bases between them. Germline values: CDR1 KGHSH, CDR2 LQKENI. The CDR3 totals 13 residues. The DNA for the CDR3 is TGTGCCAGCTCACCACCGGGAACAGATACGCAGTATTTT. Translated: CASSPPGTDTQYF.

The sample holds a few counts of this clone. The rearrangement joins TRBV7-9 to TRBJ1-1, with unresolved D. V gave up 4 bases and J gave up 0 bases, with 9 bases separating them. This CDR3 contains 14 residues. Germline V gene data show CDR1 as SEHNR and CDR2 as FQNEAQ (reference sequence). The CDR3 loop is CASSSAPVNTEAFF. Written as DNA, the CDR3 is TGTGCCAGCAGCTCGGCACCAGTGAACACTGAAGCTTTCTTT.

V gene TRBV29-1 combines with J gene TRBJ2-1; D is unclear. V lost 4 bases and J lost 8, with 9 bases in between. This CDR3 is built from 11 residues. Germline CDR1 SQVTM, CDR2 ANQGSEA. Here the CDR3 reads CSVGEAYEQFF. The CDR3 coding sequence is TGCAGCGTTGGTGAGGCCTATGAGCAGTTCTTC.

This clone was seen a few times. CDR3 region: CASRLWASGGPYQETQYF. CDR3 nucleotide sequence: TGTGCAAGTCGCTTATGGGCTAGCGGGGGCCCGTACCAAGAGACCCAGTACTTC. V and J are TRBV12-2 and TRBJ2-5; TRBD2 is the table's D call, not checked against the DNA. TRBV12-2 represents a pseudogene. The CDR3 length is 18 residues.

In its sample, this clone was seen a few times. The DNA for the CDR3 is TGTGCCAGCAGGCCCGGGACTAGCAGTCCCTACGAGCAGTACTTC. It is translated as CASRPGTSSPYEQYF. The V gene is TRBV6-5, the J gene TRBJ2-7; 9 positions match TRBD2. CDR1 and CDR2 from the germline V gene are MNHEY and SVGAGI. This CDR3 contains 15 residues. The V segment lost 6 bases and the J segment 2 bases; nucleotides outside the gene matches: 8.

In regard to this clone: This specimen includes other DNA sequences encoding the same CDR3. V is TRBV18 and J is TRBJ1-1; D is undetermined. Per germline, CDR1 KGHSH and CDR2 LQKENI. CDR3 length: 13 amino acids. Trimming took 4 bases from V and 3 from J, leaving 9 bases between them. CDR3 coding DNA: TGTGCCAGCTCACTTACCCGGGACACTGAAGCTTTCTTT. This translates into CASSLTRDTEAFF.

This clone appeared a few times. Different DNA sequences within this sample yield the same CDR3. The V call is TRBV4-3, the J call TRBJ1-1; D is undetermined. The germline gives CDR1 LGHNA, CDR2 YSLEER. The V end was cut by 1 base, the J end by 1 base, with 4 bases between. The CDR3 consists of 13 residues. This chain's CDR3 is CASSQARNTEAFF. CDR3 DNA: TGCGCCAGCAGCCAAGCGAGGAACACTGAAGCTTTCTTT.

This chain joins TRBV15 and TRBJ1-3; D gene unclear. This CDR3 comprises 14 residues. V gave up 2 bases and J gave up 2 bases, with 7 bases separating them. Germline loops: CDR1 LNHNV, CDR2 YYDKDF (reference sequence). The DNA of the CDR3 is TGTGCCACCAGCAGACAAGGTGCTGGAAACACCATATATTTT. Residues: CATSRQGAGNTIYF.

This clone was recorded a few times. The rearrangement joins TRBV7-9 to TRBJ2-1, with D unresolved. This CDR3 spans 14 amino acids. Trimming cost V 3 bases and J 4 bases, with 10 bases left between them. The germline V gene has CDR1 SEHNR and CDR2 FQNEAQ (reference sequence). For the CDR3, the DNA is TGTGCCAGCAGCTTGGGTAGTGTATACAATGAGCAGTTCTTC. Its translation: CASSLGSVYNEQFF.

V gene TRBV5-1 combines with J gene TRBJ1-3; D unclear. The CDR3 is 15 amino acids. Germline lookup yields CDR1 SGHRS and CDR2 YFSETQ. Trimming pared 0 bases from V and 0 bases from J, leaving 7 bases between. CDR3 amino acids: CASSLVGISGNTIYF. The CDR3 region has the DNA TGCGCCAGCAGCTTGGTGGGGATCTCTGGAAACACCATATATTTT.

This clone was seen only a few times. The genes are TRBV6-5 and TRBJ2-2; D ambiguous. CDR3 length: 13 amino acids. Trimming shortened V by 11 bases and J by 2 bases, and 12 bases separated the two germline ends. Germline V gene lookup returns CDR1 MNHEY and CDR2 SVGAGI. In nucleotides, the CDR3 is TGTGCCTGCCGGACGGGCAACACCGGGGAGCTGTTTTTT. Translated, it gives CACRTGNTGELFF.